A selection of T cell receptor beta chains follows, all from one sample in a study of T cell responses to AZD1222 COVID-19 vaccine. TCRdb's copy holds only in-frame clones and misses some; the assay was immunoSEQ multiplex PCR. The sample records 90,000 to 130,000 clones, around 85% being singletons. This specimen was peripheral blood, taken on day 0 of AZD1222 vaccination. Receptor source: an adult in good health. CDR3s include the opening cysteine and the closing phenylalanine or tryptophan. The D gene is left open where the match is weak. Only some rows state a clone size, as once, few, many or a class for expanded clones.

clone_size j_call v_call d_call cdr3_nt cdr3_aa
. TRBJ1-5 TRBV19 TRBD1 TGTGCCAGTAGTTTACAGGGGGTTAATCAGCCCCAGCATTTT CASSLQGVNQPQHF
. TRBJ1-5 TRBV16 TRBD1 TGTGCCAGCAGCCATGTTGAGGGGACAGGGGGCAATCAGCCCCAGCATTTT CASSHVEGTGGNQPQHF
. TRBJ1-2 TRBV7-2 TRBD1 TGTGCCAGCAGCGCCGCCGGGACAGGGGAGGGCTATGGCTACACCTTC CASSAAGTGEGYGYTF
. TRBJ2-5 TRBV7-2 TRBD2 TGTGCCAGCACACTAGCGGGAGGACACGAGACCCAGTACTTC CASTLAGGHETQYF
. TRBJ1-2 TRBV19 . TGTGCCAGTAGGCCGGGGGGGAGCTATGGCTACACCTTC CASRPGGSYGYTF
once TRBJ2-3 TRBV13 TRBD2 TGTGCCAGCAGCTCACCGATACTCCGACTAGCGGGCGACACAGATACGCAGTATTTT CASSSPILRLAGDTDTQYF
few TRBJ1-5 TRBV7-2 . TGTGCCAGCAGCTTGGGACCAAACAATCAGCCCCAGCATTTT CASSLGPNNQPQHF
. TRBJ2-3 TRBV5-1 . TGCGCCAGCAGCTCTTACGGAGACTCCACAGATACGCAGTATTTT CASSSYGDSTDTQYF
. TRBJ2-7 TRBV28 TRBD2 TGTGCCAGCAGCTCACGGACTAGCGGGATTGGGGAGCAGTACTTC CASSSRTSGIGEQYF
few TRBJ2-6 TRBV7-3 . TGTGCCAGCAGCTTAACAGGGAGCTCTGGGGCCAACGTCCTGACTTTC CASSLTGSSGANVLTF
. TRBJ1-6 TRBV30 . TGTGCCTGGAAGTTGAGTAGCTCCTATAATTCACCCCTCCACTTT CAWKLSSSYNSPLHF
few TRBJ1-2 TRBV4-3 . TGCGCCAGCAGCCAAGGGACATTTATTAGAGCAGGGGCGTCCTCCTATGGCTACACCTTC CASSQGTFIRAGASSYGYTF
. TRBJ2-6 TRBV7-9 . TGTGCCAGCAGTCGATCCTTAAGAGCTGGGGCCAACGTCCTGACTTTC CASSRSLRAGANVLTF
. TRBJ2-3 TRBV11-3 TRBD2 TGTGCCAGCAGCTTAGGGGTCAGCGGGAGGTCGACAGATACGCAGTATTTT CASSLGVSGRSTDTQYF
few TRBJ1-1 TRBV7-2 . TGTGCCAGCAGGACCGGGACACTTAACACTGAAGCTTTCTTT CASRTGTLNTEAFF
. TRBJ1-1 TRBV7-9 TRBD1 TGTGCCAGCAGCTTTACGGGACAGCCGATGGGCACTGAAGCTTTCTTT CASSFTGQPMGTEAFF
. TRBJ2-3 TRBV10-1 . TGCGCCAGCAGTGAGTCGTTAGGAAGTCTCCCCACAGATACGCAGTATTTT CASSESLGSLPTDTQYF
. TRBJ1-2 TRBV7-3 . TGTGCCAGCACCCTCGGCCCAAACTATGGCTACACCTTC CASTLGPNYGYTF
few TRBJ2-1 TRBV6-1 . TGTGCCAGCAGTGAGGGAGGTTCCTACAATGAGCAGTTCTTC CASSEGGSYNEQFF
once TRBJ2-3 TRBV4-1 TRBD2 TGCGCCAGCAGCCGGGAGGAAGCGGGGGGGCTCATTGACTACACAGATACGCAGTATTTT CASSREEAGGLIDYTDTQYF
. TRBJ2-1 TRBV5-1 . TGCGCCAGCAGCTTACGGGGAGGCAATGAGCAGTTCTTC CASSLRGGNEQFF
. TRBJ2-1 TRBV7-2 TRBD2 TGTGCCAGCAGCATAACTAGCGGCCACAACTCTGAGCAGTTCTTC CASSITSGHNSEQFF
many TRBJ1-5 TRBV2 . TGTGCCAGCAGCCTCTGGGGGGAGCAGCCCCAGCATTTT CASSLWGEQPQHF
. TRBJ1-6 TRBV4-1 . TGCGCCAGCAGCCAAGAATCTGGGTTGACCTATAATTCACCCCTCCACTTT CASSQESGLTYNSPLHF
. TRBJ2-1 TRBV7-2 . TGTGCCAGCAGCTTAGAAGGGACCATCCCTCTCAATGAGCAGTTCTTC CASSLEGTIPLNEQFF
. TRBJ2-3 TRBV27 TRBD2 TGTGCCAGCAACGGGCTGGGACTAGCGTGGTATTTT CASNGLGLAWYF
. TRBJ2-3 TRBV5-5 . TGTGCCAGCAGCCGGGCAGGTCTCACAGATACGCAGTATTTT CASSRAGLTDTQYF
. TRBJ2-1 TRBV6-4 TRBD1 TGTGCCAGCCGCCGGGACAGCTCCTACAATGAGCAGTTCTTC CASRRDSSYNEQFF
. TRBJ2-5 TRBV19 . TGTGCCAGTAGTAGGGTCCCGCTCGAGGAGACCCAGTACTTC CASSRVPLEETQYF
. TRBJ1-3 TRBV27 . TGTGCCAGCAGTCCCACGGGGTTGTACACCATATATTTT CASSPTGLYTIYF
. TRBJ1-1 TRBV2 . TGTGCCAGCAGCCGCACAGGGATGAACACTGAAGCTTTCTTT CASSRTGMNTEAFF
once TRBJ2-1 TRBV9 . TGTGCCAGCAAAGGAACATCCGTCAACAATGAGCAGTTCTTC CASKGTSVNNEQFF
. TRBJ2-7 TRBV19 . TGTGCCAGTAGTATAAGGGGGAGCGAGCAGTACTTC CASSIRGSEQYF
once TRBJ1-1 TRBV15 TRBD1 TGTGCCACCAGCAGCAAGACAGGGGGGGATACTGAAGCTTTCTTT CATSSKTGGDTEAFF
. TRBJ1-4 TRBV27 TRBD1 TGTGCCAGCAGTTCTCGGGACAGAGAAAAACTGTTTTTT CASSSRDREKLFF
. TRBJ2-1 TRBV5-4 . TGTGCCAGCGAAACTCAGACTAGTTTCCGTGAGCAGTTCTTC CASETQTSFREQFF
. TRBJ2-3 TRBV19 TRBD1 TGTGCCAGTAGTATCGGGGGGACAGGGCCCACAGATACGCAGTATTTT CASSIGGTGPTDTQYF
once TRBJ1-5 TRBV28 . TGTGCCAGCAGTTTATATGGCCAGTATCAGCCCCAGCATTTT CASSLYGQYQPQHF
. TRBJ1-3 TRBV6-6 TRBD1 TGTGCCAGCAGCTTCGACAGGGCTGGAAACACCATATATTTT CASSFDRAGNTIYF
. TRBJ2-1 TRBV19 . TGTGCCAGCCAAACTGTAGGTTACAATGAGCAGTTCTTC CASQTVGYNEQFF
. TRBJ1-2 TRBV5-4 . TGTGCCAGCAGCTCTGGGCAGGTTAGCTATGGCTACACCTTC CASSSGQVSYGYTF
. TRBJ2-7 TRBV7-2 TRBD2 TGTGCCAGCAGCTTACGTTGGCCTAGCGGGAGGGTGGGCTACGAGCAGTACTTC CASSLRWPSGRVGYEQYF
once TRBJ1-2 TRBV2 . TGTGCCAGCAGTGAAGGGGGACGGGGAATCGGCTACACCTTC CASSEGGRGIGYTF
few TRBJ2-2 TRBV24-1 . TGTGCCACCAGTCATGGTACCGGGGAGCTGTTTTTT CATSHGTGELFF
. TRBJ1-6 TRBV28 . TGTGCCAGCAGTCTCACCCGGGGGGGTCTAGGGCGGTCACCCCTCCACTTT CASSLTRGGLGRSPLHF
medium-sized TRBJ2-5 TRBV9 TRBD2 TGTGCCAGCAGCGTATTTAGCGGGGGGGCCGTACAGACCCAGTACTTC CASSVFSGGAVQTQYF
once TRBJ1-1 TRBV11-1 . TGTGCCAGCAGCTTACTCAGCACCACTGAAGCTTTCTTT CASSLLSTTEAFF
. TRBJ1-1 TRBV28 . TGTGCCAGCAGATCCAGGGAGGGAAGCGCTGAAGCTTTCTTT CASRSREGSAEAFF
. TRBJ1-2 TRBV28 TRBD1 TGTGCCAGCAGTTGGGGACAGGCTAACTATGGCTACACCTTC CASSWGQANYGYTF
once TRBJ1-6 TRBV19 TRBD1 TGTGCCAGCAGGATACAGGGGAACTATAATTCACCCCTCCACTTT CASRIQGNYNSPLHF
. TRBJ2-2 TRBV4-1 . TGCGCCAGCAGCCAAGAATGGAGCTTCCCCGCCGGGGAGCTGTTTTTT CASSQEWSFPAGELFF
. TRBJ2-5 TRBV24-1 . TGTGCCACCAGTGAGCCATGGGGGCTGTCGGAGACCCAGTACTTC CATSEPWGLSETQYF
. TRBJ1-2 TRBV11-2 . TGTGCCAGCAGCTTACAGGGATATCGGGGCTACACCTTC CASSLQGYRGYTF
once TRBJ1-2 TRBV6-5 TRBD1 TGTGCCAGCAGAAGGGACAGGGGAGAGGGCTACACCTTC CASRRDRGEGYTF
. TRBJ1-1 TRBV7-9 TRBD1 TGTGCCAGCAGTCCCAGGGGGGGCTACACTGAAGCTTTCTTT CASSPRGGYTEAFF
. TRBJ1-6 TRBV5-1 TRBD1 TGCGCCAGCAGCCCAGGGGACAGTGGGAATTCACCCCTCCACTTT CASSPGDSGNSPLHF
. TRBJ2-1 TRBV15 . TGTGCCACCAGCAGAGCCCCGGTGGCCGGTGTCGCGCGTCGGTTCTTC CATSRAPVAGVARRFF
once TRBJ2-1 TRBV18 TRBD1 TGTGCCAGCTCACCAATGGAGGACAGGGTTAGGAATGAGCAGTTCTTC CASSPMEDRVRNEQFF